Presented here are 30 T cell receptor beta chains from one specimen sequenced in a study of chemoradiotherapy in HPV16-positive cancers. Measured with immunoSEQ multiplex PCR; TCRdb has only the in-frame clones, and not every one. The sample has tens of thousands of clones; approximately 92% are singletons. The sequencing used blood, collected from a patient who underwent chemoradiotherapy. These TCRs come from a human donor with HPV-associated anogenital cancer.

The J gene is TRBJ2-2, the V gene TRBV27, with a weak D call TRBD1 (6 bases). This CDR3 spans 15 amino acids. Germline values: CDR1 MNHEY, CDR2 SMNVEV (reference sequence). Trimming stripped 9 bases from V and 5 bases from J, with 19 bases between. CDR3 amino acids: CASRADRLNTGELFF. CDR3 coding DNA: TGTGCCAGTCGAGCCGACAGGCTTAATACCGGGGAGCTGTTTTTT.

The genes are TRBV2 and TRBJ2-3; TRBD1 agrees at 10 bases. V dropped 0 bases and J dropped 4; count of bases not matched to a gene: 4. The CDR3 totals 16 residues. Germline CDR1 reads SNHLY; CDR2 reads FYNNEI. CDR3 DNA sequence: TGTGCCAGCAGTGAAGCGGGACAGGGGCTTGCAGATACGCAGTATTTT. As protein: CASSEAGQGLADTQYF.

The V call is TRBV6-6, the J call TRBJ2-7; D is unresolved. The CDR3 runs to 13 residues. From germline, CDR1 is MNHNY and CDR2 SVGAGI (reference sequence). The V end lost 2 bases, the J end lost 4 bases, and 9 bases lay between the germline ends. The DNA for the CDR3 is TGTGCCAGCAGTTACGCGACTCGGTACGAGCAGTACTTC. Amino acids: CASSYATRYEQYF.

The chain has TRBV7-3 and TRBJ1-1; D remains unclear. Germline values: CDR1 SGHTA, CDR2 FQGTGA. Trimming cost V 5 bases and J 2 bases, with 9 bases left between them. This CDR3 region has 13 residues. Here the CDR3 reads CASSLSGNTEAFF. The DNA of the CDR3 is TGTGCCAGCAGCCTATCAGGTAACACTGAAGCTTTCTTT.

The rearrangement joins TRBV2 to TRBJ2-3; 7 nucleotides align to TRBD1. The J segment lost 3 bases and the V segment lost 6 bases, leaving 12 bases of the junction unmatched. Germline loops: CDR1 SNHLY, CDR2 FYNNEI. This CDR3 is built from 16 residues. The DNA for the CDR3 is TGTGCCAGCAGGCGTCGACAGGGATTCACAACAGATACGCAGTATTTT. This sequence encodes CASRRRQGFTTDTQYF.

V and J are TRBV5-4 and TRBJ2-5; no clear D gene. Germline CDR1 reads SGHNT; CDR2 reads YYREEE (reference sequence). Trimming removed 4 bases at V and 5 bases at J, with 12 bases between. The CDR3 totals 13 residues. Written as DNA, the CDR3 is TGTGCCAGCAGCCCCGGTGGGGTGGAGACCCAGTACTTC. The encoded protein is CASSPGGVETQYF.

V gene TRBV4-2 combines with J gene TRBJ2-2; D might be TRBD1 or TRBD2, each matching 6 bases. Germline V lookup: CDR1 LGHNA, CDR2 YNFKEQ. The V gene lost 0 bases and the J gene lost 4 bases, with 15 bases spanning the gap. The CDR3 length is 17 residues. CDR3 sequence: CASSQEGGRVRTGELFF. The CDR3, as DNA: TGTGCCAGCAGCCAAGAGGGGGGCAGGGTTCGCACCGGGGAGCTGTTTTTT.

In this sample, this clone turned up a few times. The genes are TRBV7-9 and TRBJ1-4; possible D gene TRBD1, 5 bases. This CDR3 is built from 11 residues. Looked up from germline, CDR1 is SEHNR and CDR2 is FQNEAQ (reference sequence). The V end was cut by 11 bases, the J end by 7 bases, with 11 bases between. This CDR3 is CASGGSEKLFF. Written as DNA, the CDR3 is TGTGCCTCCGGGGGGAGTGAAAAACTGTTTTTT.

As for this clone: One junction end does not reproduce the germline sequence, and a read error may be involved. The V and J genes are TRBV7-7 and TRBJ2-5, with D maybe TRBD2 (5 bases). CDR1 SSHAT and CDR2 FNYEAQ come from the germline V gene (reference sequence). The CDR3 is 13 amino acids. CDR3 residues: CASSTSGGETQYF. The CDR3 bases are TGTGCTAGCAGCACGTCTGGCGGGGAGACCCAGTACTTC.

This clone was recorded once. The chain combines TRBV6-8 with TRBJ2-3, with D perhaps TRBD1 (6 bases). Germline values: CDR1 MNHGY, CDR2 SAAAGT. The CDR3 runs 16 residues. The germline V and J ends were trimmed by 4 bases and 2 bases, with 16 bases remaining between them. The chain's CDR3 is CASSFRAGTHTDTQYF. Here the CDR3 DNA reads TGTGCCAGCAGTTTTCGAGCCGGGACACACACAGATACGCAGTATTTT.

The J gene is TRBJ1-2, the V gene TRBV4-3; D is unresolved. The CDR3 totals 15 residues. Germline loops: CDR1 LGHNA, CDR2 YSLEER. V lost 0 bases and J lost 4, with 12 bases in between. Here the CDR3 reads CASSQESMRSYGYTF. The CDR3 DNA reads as TGCGCCAGCAGCCAAGAATCGATGCGGTCCTATGGCTACACCTTC.

The CDR3 reads CASSLWTGRNGELFF. The DNA of the CDR3 is TGTGCCAGCAGTTTATGGACAGGGAGGAACGGGGAGCTGTTTTTT. The rearrangement joins TRBV28 to TRBJ2-2; maybe TRBD1 (7 bases). The germline CDR1 and CDR2 sequences are MDHEN and SYDVKM. Trimming left V 0 bases short and J 7 bases short, with 12 bases between. The CDR3 has 15 residues.

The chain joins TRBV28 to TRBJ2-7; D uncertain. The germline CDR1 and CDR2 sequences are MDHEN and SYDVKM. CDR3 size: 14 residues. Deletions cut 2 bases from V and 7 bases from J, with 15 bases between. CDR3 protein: CASSLASDVGEQYF. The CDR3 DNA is TGTGCCAGCAGTTTAGCCTCGGACGTGGGGGAGCAGTACTTC.

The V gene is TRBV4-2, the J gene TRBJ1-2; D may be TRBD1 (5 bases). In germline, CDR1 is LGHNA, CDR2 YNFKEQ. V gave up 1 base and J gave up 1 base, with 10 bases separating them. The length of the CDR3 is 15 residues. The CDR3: CASSQATTVNYGYTF. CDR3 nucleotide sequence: TGTGCCAGCAGCCAAGCGACGACAGTTAACTATGGCTACACCTTC.

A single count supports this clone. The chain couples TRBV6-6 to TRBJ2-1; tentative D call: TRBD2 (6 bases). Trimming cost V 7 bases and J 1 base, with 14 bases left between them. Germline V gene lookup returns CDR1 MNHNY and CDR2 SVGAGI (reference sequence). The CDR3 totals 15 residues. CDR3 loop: CASTHGGSSYNEQFF. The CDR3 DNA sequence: TGTGCCAGCACCCACGGGGGTAGTTCCTACAATGAGCAGTTCTTC.

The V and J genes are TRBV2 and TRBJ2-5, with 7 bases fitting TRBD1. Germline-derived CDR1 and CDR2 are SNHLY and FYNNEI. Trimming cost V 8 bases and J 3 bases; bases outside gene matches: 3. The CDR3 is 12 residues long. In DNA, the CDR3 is TGTGCCAGCGCCACAGGGGAAGAGACCCAGTACTTC. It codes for CASATGEETQYF.

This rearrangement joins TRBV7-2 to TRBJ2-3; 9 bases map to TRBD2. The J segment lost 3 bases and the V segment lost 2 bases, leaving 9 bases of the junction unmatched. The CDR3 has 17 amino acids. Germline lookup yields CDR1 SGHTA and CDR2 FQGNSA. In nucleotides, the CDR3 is TGTGCCAGCAGCTTACGGCTAGCGGGATTCGGTACAGATACGCAGTATTTT. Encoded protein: CASSLRLAGFGTDTQYF.

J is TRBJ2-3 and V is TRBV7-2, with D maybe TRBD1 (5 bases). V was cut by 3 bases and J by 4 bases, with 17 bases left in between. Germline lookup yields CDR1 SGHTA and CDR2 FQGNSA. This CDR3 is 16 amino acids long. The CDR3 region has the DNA TGTGCCAGCAGCTTGCAGGGCCCTCCCCTACCAGATACGCAGTATTTT. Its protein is CASSLQGPPLPDTQYF.

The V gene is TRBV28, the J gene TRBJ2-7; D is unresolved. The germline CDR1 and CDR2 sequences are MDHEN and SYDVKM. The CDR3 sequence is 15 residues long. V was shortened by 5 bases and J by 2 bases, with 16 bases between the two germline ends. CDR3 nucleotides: TGTGCCAGCAGTACAAGATACACCGGCCCCTACGAGCAGTACTTC. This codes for CASSTRYTGPYEQYF.

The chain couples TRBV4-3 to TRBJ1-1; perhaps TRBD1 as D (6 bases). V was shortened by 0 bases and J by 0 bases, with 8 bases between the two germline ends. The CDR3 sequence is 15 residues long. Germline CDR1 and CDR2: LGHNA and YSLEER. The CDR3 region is CASSQDPGVNTEAFF. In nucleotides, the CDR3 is TGCGCCAGCAGCCAAGATCCAGGGGTGAACACTGAAGCTTTCTTT.

The CDR3 spells CSARSQLLQFF. The CDR3 DNA reads as TGCAGTGCCCGATCCCAACTCCTTCAGTTCTTC. This chain joins TRBV20-1 and TRBJ2-1, with D unclear. In germline, CDR1 is DFQATT, CDR2 SNEGSKA (reference sequence). Trimming pared 6 bases from V and 13 bases from J, leaving 16 bases between. The CDR3 loop spans 11 amino acids.

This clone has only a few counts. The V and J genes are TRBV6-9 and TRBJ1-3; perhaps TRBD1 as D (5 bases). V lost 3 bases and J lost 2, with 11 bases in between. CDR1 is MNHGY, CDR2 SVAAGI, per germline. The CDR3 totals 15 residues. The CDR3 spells CASSYSGGAGNTIYF. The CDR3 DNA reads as TGTGCCAGCAGTTACTCGGGGGGAGCTGGAAACACCATATATTTT.

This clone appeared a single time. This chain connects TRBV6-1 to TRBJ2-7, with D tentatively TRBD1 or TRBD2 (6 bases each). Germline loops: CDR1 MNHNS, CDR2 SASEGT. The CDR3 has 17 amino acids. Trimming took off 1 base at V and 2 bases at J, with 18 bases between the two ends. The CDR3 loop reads CASSEGFRDSGAYEQYF. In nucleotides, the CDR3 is TGTGCCAGCAGTGAAGGATTCAGGGACTCAGGGGCCTACGAGCAGTACTTC.

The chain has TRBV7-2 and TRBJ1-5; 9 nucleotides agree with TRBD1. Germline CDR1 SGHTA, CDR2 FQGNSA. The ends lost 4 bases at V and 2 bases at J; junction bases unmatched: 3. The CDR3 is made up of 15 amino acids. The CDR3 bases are TGTGCCAGCAGCTGGGGGACAGGGCGCAATCAGCCCCAGCATTTT. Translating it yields CASSWGTGRNQPQHF. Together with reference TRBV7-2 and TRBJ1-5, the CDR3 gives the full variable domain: GAGVSQSPSNKVTEKGKDVELRCDPISGHTALYWYRQSLGQGLEFLIYFQGNSAPDKSGLPSDRFSAERTGGSVSTLTIQRTQQEDSAVYLCASSWGTGRNQPQHFGDGTRLSIL.

The CDR3: CASSKRVNQPQHF. The CDR3 nucleotides read TGTGCCAGCAGCAAGCGTGTTAATCAGCCCCAGCATTTT. V gene TRBV6-6 combines with J gene TRBJ1-5; D is unresolved. The CDR3 has 13 residues. The germline V and J ends were trimmed by 6 bases and 4 bases, with 10 bases remaining between them. CDR1 is MNHNY and CDR2 is SVGAGI in the germline V gene (reference sequence).

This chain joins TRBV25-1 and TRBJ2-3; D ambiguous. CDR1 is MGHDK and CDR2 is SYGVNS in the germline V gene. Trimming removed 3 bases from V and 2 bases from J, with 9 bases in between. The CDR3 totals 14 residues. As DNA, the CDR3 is TGTGCCAGCAGTGAGAATTTTGACACAGATACGCAGTATTTT. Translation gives CASSENFDTDTQYF.

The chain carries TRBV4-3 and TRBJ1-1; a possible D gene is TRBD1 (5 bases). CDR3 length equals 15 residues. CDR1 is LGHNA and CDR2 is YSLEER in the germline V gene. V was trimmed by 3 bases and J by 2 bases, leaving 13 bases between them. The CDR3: CASSHAAGTNTEAFF. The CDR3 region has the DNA TGCGCCAGCAGCCACGCTGCTGGGACCAACACTGAAGCTTTCTTT.

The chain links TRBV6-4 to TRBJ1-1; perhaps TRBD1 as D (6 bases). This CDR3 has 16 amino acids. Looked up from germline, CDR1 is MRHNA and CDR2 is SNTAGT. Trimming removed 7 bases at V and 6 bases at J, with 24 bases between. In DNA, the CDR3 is TGTGCCAGCATGAACAGGACAGTGGGGAATCTACCTGAAGCTTTCTTT. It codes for CASMNRTVGNLPEAFF.

Written as DNA, the CDR3 is TGCGCCAGCAGCTTGGTCTATGAGGGCACGGAGCTGTTTTTT. Protein: CASSLVYEGTELFF. V usage is TRBV5-1 and J usage is TRBJ2-2; a possible D gene is TRBD2 (5 bases). The V end lost 0 bases, the J end lost 10 bases, and 13 bases lay between the germline ends. From germline, CDR1 is SGHRS and CDR2 YFSETQ. The CDR3 covers 14 residues. The full variable domain, completed using reference TRBV5-1 and TRBJ2-2, is KAGVTQTPRYLIKTRGQQVTLSCSPISGHRSVSWYQQTPGQGLQFLFEYFSETQRNKGNFPGRFSGRQFSNSRSEMNVSTLELGDSALYLCASSLVYEGTELFFGEGSRLTVL.

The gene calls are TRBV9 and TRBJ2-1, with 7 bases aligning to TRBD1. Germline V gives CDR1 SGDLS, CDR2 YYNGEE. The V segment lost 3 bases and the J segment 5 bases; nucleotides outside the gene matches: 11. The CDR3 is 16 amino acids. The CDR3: CASSEGIRTGDNEQFF. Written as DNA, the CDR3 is TGTGCCAGCAGCGAGGGAATCCGGACAGGCGACAATGAGCAGTTCTTC.